This T cell receptor (beta chain) was observed in a study of PD-L1 blockade in urothelial cancer. At the level of the study: Patients had received 0 to 3 prior chemotherapy regimens. Blood analysis was done at 3 weeks (second dose) and 6 weeks after treatment began.

Time point here: pretreatment peripheral blood. Every PCR got spiked synthetic TCR analog templates. Produced via immunoSEQ multiplex PCR; TCRdb's table is partial and in-frame only. The data contain about 63,000 clones, roughly 80% of them singletons. Germline CDR1 reads SGHNT; CDR2 reads YENEEA. V gave up 5 bases and J gave up 6 bases; unmatched junction bases: 5. The CDR3 loop spans 14 amino acids. The rearrangement links TRBV11-3 to TRBJ2-2; 8 nucleotides line up with TRBD2. The clonotype was recovered from a man between 65 and 85 years old with urothelial cancer. The sample here was PBMCs, taken around atezolizumab (anti-PD-L1) treatment. The CDR3 DNA reads as TGTGCCAGCAGCCCGGGAGGGACCCCCGGGGAGCTGTTTTTT. Residues: CASSPGGTPGELFF.